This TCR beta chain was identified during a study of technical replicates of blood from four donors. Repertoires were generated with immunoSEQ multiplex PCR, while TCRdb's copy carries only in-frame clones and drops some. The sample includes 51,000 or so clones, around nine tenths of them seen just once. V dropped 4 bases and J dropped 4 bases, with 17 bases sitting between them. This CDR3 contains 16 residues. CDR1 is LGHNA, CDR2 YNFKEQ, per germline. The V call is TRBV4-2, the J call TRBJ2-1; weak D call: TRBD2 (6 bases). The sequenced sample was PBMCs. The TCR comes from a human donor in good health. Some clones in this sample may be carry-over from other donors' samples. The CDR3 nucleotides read TGTGCCAGCAGCCTTTCTCACACACTAGCTTACAATGAGCAGTTCTTC. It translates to CASSLSHTLAYNEQFF.